Listed below are T cell receptor beta chains from one sample, sequenced in a study of beta chain features in type 1 diabetes. The method was immunoSEQ multiplex PCR; TCRdb's version includes in-frame clones alone and lacks a portion of them. The sample contains 400,000 to 600,000 clones, around 30% of which appear only once. Sample: naive CD4+ T cells from blood. The receptors here all came from a man aged 18 to 30 in good health. Each CDR3 is given with its conserved first and last residue. A D gene is named only where the DNA matches it firmly. A row's size may be missing; if present it is once, few, many or a size class.

D gene	V gene	CDR3 length	clone size	J gene	CDR3 DNA	CDR3 protein
TRBD2	TRBV5-6	15	few	TRBJ2-1	TGTGCCAGCAGCCTGCTAGCGGGAGGAAACAATGAGCAGTTCTTC	CASSLLAGGNNEQFF
NA	TRBV5-1	14	NA	TRBJ2-1	TGCGCCAGCAGCCAAGAGTGGGCCTACAATGAGCAGTTCTTC	CASSQEWAYNEQFF
TRBD2	TRBV19	15	few	TRBJ2-1	TGTGCCAGTAGTATCCGGACTAGCGGGAGGGATGAGCAGTTCTTC	CASSIRTSGRDEQFF
TRBD1	TRBV29-1	18	NA	TRBJ1-1	TGCAGCGTTATACTTCAACCTGGACAGGGTATAATCACCACTGAAGCTTTCTTT	CSVILQPGQGIITTEAFF
TRBD1	TRBV7-9	14	few	TRBJ2-7	TGTGCCAGCAGCCCGCGACAGGGCTCCTACGAGCAGTACTTC	CASSPRQGSYEQYF
TRBD1	TRBV11-2	14	few	TRBJ1-4	TGTGCCAGCAGCTTGACAGGGACAGGGGAAAAACTGTTTTTT	CASSLTGTGEKLFF
TRBD2	TRBV7-9	16	few	TRBJ2-1	TGTGCCAGCAGCTTAGGGACTAGCGGGACCTATGATGAGCAGTTCTTC	CASSLGTSGTYDEQFF
NA	TRBV7-2	13	NA	TRBJ2-1	TGTGCCAGCAGCCCCGATAGGGTCGCTGAGCAGTTCTTC	CASSPDRVAEQFF
NA	TRBV27	13	NA	TRBJ2-5	TGTGCCAGCAGACAGACAGCCCAAGAGACCCAGTACTTC	CASRQTAQETQYF
TRBD2	TRBV28	15	NA	TRBJ2-5	TGTGCCAGCAGCCTACTAGCGGGGAGGGAAGAGACCCAGTACTTC	CASSLLAGREETQYF
NA	TRBV5-4	13	few	TRBJ2-7	TGTGCCAGCAGCTTGGTGGGGACCTACGAGCAGTACTTC	CASSLVGTYEQYF
NA	TRBV2	13	NA	TRBJ2-5	TGTGCCAGCACCAGGGGTGAGGGAGAGACCCAGTACTTC	CASTRGEGETQYF
TRBD2	TRBV10-3	12	NA	TRBJ2-7	TGTGCCATCCGGAGCGGGAGCTACGAGCAGTACTTC	CAIRSGSYEQYF
TRBD1	TRBV7-9	15	few	TRBJ2-5	TGTGCCAGCAGCTCGGGACAGGGAGGTCGAGAGACCCAGTACTTC	CASSSGQGGRETQYF
NA	TRBV7-9	13	NA	TRBJ1-1	TGTGCCAGCAGCGCCTCCGGGGGGACTGAAGCTTTCTTT	CASSASGGTEAFF
TRBD2	TRBV15	16	few	TRBJ2-3	TGTGCCACCAGTTCCCTCGGGGGACTAGCCACAGATACGCAGTATTTT	CATSSLGGLATDTQYF
TRBD2	TRBV5-1	15	few	TRBJ2-2	TGCGCCAGCGGCCGACTAGCGGGAGTATCCGGGGAGCTGTTTTTT	CASGRLAGVSGELFF
NA	TRBV6-6	16	NA	TRBJ2-6	TGTGCCAGCAGTTACTCGCGGAGCTCTGGGGCCAACGTCCTGACTTTC	CASSYSRSSGANVLTF
TRBD1	TRBV30	13	NA	TRBJ2-7	TGTGCCTGGAGTGCCCGGACAGGGCTCGAGCAGTACTTC	CAWSARTGLEQYF
NA	TRBV19	13	NA	TRBJ2-2	TGTGCCAGTAGATTGAGCAACACCGGGGAGCTGTTTTTT	CASRLSNTGELFF
TRBD1	TRBV30	17	NA	TRBJ1-5	TGTGCCTGGAGTGTAGAAAGAAACGACAGGGGCGGTCAGCCCCAGCATTTT	CAWSVERNDRGGQPQHF
NA	TRBV9	15	NA	TRBJ2-7	TGTGCCAGCAGCCCCAGGTCTCACAGCTCCTACGAGCAGTACTTC	CASSPRSHSSYEQYF
NA	TRBV30	18	few	TRBJ2-2	TGTGCCTGGAGTGTCATTCTCAGGGGCGGGAGTGGCACCGGGGAGCTGTTTTTT	CAWSVILRGGSGTGELFF